This T cell receptor beta chain was captured in a study of blood T cell repertoires in COVID-19 (dated by TCRdb to the early 2020s). About the investigation overall: Samples covering the acute and convalescent phases of COVID-19 were provided by collaborators in the United States, Italy and Spain. Samples came from the ongoing ImmuneRACE study (first 160 participants) plus 1,254 subjects from 6 global collaborators. The dataset comprised deeply sampled blood TCRbeta repertoires from subjects exposed to, actively infected with, or recovered from COVID-19. A de-identified subject ID, COVID-19 status, age in years and sex were almost always included in the sample metadata. The repertoires were made available in a free public database intended to serve as a resource for research on the immune response to SARS-CoV-2. Where HLA class I and class II types were available, the types were taken from metadata supplied by the sample provider, not from assay-based typing. The prospective study material was composed of cDNA or gDNA derived from T cells, B-cell-depleted T cells, or PBMCs. What the authors observed across the whole study: The quantity of clinical and demographic metadata differed by source and by participant and was supplied without curation.

V trim: 6 bases; J trim: 1 base; unmatched bases: 6. The CDR3 runs 15 amino acids, cysteine and phenylalanine included. Only the CDR3 part of the read is kept: 45 bases, read in frame from the first base. From the germline V gene, CDR1 is MGHRA and CDR2 is YSYEKL. With respect to this clone: No cognate antigen has been identified for it. There are no base qualities to consult, and no much larger clone falls within one base.

The immunoSEQ Assay, a bias-controlled multiplex PCR, was used to amplify TCRbeta CDR3 regions from genomic DNA. In the authors' own workflow: Within the assay, amplification of reference gene primers was used to estimate how many nucleated cells each sample contained. To quantify the absolute abundance of each unique TCRbeta CDR3 rearrangement, sequence reads were collapsed and filtered. For each sample, productive Simpson clonality was calculated as the square root of Simpson's diversity index over productive rearrangements. Held by TCRdb, this immuneACCESS table contains in-frame sequences only and omits some clones. Under half of the omission traces to an unresolved V gene where checked; the cause of the rest is unknown. The D gene and trimming were derived from the DNA, and the V and J assignments and clone size from that table. In this sample the table shows 200,000 or so clones, 80% to 85% of which occur a single time. The ten largest clones take up less than 8.5% of the sample.

Participants in the prospective study were enrolled through a virtual design, were aged about 18 to 90 years, and lived in approximately 24 United States geographic areas. To assign participants to cohorts, the prospective study relied on clinical history that participants themselves reported in a screening survey and a study questionnaire. Recovered participants in ImmuneRACE Cohort 3 were defined as having two consecutive negative NP/OP PCR tests, clearance from a healthcare professional, or resolution of symptoms. Each participant in the prospective study had whole blood, serum and a nasopharyngeal or oropharyngeal swab collected by mobile phlebotomists. Over a roughly 2-month period, participants in the prospective study had the option of providing additional blood draws and questionnaires. Prospective study blood samples were shipped either frozen or at room temperature before DNA extraction.

The origin of this receptor is a man aged 35-49 years who had recovered from COVID-19. The sequenced sample consisted of PBMCs or T cells enriched from blood (not recorded which). The sequence links TRBV4-1 to TRBJ2-3; 8 central nucleotides agree with TRBD1. The CDR3 protein is CASRHLDRGTDTQYF. The DNA sequence follows: TGCGCCAGCAGACACCTGGACAGGGGCACAGATACGCAGTATTTT.